This T cell receptor beta chain was sequenced for a study of blood T cell repertoires in COVID-19. At the level of the study: Both acute and convalescent COVID-19 samples were obtained from the United States, Italy and Spain. In each case, the material was cDNA or gDNA derived from T cells, B-cell-depleted T cells, or PBMCs.

As originally analysed: For nucleated cells, counts were estimated from reference gene primer amplification. TCRdb's table, derived via immunoSEQ multiplex PCR, lists solely in-frame clones and lacks some. That table is the source of V, J and clone size, and D and trimming were worked out from the DNA. There are more than 300,000 clones in the sample; 89% occur only once, and about 6.8% lies in the top ten. Germline CDR1 reads MNHEY; CDR2 reads SMNVEV (reference sequence). This CDR3 comprises 15 residues. Trimming removed 5 bases at V and 0 bases at J, with 10 bases between. This receptor was taken from a man younger than 30 who had recovered from COVID-19. Input material: peripheral blood. The chain joins TRBV27 to TRBJ1-4; no clear D gene. The CDR3 spells CASSRGSATNEKLFF. Here the CDR3 DNA reads TGTGCCAGCAGTCGAGGGAGTGCAACTAATGAAAAACTGTTTTTT.